This T cell receptor (beta chain) appears in the sequencing data of a study of Ad26.COV2.S vaccination and SARS-CoV-2 variants. Background on the study: Donor joined the COV1001 Ad26.COV2.S trial arm. Whole-study findings and limits: Researchers reported similar non-spike TCR breadth in vaccine and placebo recipients. Analyses that measured TCR breadth and depth may have underestimated total T cell responses.

The CDR3 is 14 amino acids. Measured with immunoSEQ multiplex PCR; TCRdb has only the in-frame clones, and not every one. This table holds about 350,000 clones, about 87% found once. Regarding treatment: roughly 18 received Ad26.COV2.S at low or high dose, single or two shots; 5 received placebo; per-sample allocation not given. Sampling happened 63 days after the first vaccine or placebo injection. This clone was found once. Its antigen is not identified. Sequenced here: peripheral blood, sampled in a trial of Ad26.COV2.S vaccine versus placebo. The chain employs TRBV21-1 and TRBJ2-1; TRBD2 was called by the table and not checked on the DNA. TRBV21-1 is a pseudogene segment. The receptor was derived from a person aged 18-65 years who received the Ad26.COV2.S COVID-19 vaccine or a placebo. As DNA, the CDR3 is TGTGCCAGCAACGGGACTAGCGGGACTAATGAGCAGTTCTTC. Translating gives CASNGTSGTNEQFF.